This T cell receptor beta chain was profiled in a study of blood T cell repertoires in COVID-19. Germline loops: CDR1 SEHNR, CDR2 FQNEAQ (reference sequence). The CDR3 sequence is 15 residues long. V lost 2 bases, J lost 5 bases, and 15 bases lay in between. Study processing details: Amplified reference gene primers provided the basis for estimating nucleated cell counts. TCRdb's copy holds only in-frame clones and misses some; the assay was immunoSEQ multiplex PCR. V, J and clone size reflect that table, while D and trimming were determined from the DNA. This table has about 69,000 clones, around three quarters appearing once.

This TCR was sampled from a man between 60 and 75 years old with acute or convalescent COVID-19. The sample was peripheral blood. This rearrangement joins TRBV7-9 to TRBJ1-1, with a possible D match to TRBD1 (6 bases). The CDR3 here is CASSLLGGRGTEAFF. CDR3 DNA: TGTGCCAGCAGCTTACTCGGGGGGCGCGGAACTGAAGCTTTCTTT.